The following is a T cell receptor (beta chain) sequence with its context. Its target is not known. TCRdb keeps only in-frame clones here, not all; method: immunoSEQ multiplex PCR. Of 89,000 or so clones in the sample, 90% to 95% are singletons; the top ten hold approximately 1.1%. This entry comes from a study of cytomegalovirus exposure and HLA in healthy donors. CDR1 is SGHTA and CDR2 is FQGNSA in the germline V gene. CDR3 length: 15 amino acids. V gave up 8 bases and J gave up 6 bases, with 19 bases separating them. General study points: In the 95 to 150 validation repertoires, about 95% of cluster scores exceeded 0, per a later analysis. Whilst most TCR sequences proved rare, a subset of public TCRs occurred across many donors. Investigators reported 150 to 200 TCR beta chains as tied to cytomegalovirus.

The source of this sequence is a woman aged 30 to 39 in good health and CMV-seropositive. The chain has TRBV7-2 and TRBJ2-2, with TRBD1 as a possible D gene (5 bases). The material sequenced was PBMCs. The CDR3: CASSLAGSKAGELFF. The CDR3 coding sequence is TGTGCCAGCTCTCTGGCAGGGTCTAAAGCCGGGGAGCTGTTTTTT.